The present entry profiles one T cell receptor beta chain with its context. Its target is not known. Measured with immunoSEQ multiplex PCR; TCRdb has only the in-frame clones, and not every one. The sample holds tens of thousands of clones, approximately 95% seen once. This specimen comes from a study of cytomegalovirus exposure and HLA in healthy donors. Background on the study: The 120 or so validation repertoires were reported in a later analysis to have been generated on the same platform as the approximately 600 first-cohort repertoires.

General study results and limits: The study put 150 to 200 TCR beta chains on its list as cytomegalovirus-associated.

V was shortened by 3 bases and J by 4 bases, with 8 bases between the two germline ends. CDR3 length: 13 residues. Germline lookup yields CDR1 SGHDT and CDR2 YYEEEE. Sequencing used PBMCs. The clonotype comes from a young woman in good health and CMV-seropositive. The rearrangement joins TRBV5-6 to TRBJ1-3, with D unclear. This chain's CDR3 is CASSWPGGNTIYF. CDR3 in DNA: TGTGCCAGCAGCTGGCCGGGGGGAAACACCATATATTTT.